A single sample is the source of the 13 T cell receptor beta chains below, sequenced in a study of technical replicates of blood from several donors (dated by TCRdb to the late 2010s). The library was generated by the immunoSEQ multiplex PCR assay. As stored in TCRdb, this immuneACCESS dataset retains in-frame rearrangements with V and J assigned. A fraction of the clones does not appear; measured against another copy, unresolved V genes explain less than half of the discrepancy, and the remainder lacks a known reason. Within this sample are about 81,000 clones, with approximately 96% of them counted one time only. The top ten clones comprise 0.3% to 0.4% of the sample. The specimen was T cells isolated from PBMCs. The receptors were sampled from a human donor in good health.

CDR3 region: CAWSGGKYGYTF. CDR3 DNA sequence: TGTGCCTGGAGTGGCGGGAAGTATGGCTACACCTTC. The V gene is TRBV30, the J gene TRBJ1-2; D is unclear. The germline CDR1 and CDR2 sequences are GTSNPN and SVGIG (reference sequence). There are 12 residues in the CDR3. Trimming cost V 1 base and J 5 bases, with 8 bases left between them.

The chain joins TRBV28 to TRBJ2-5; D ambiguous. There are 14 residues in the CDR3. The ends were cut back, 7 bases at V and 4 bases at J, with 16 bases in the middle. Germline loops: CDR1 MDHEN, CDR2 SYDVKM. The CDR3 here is CASISLSGGETQYF. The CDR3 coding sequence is TGTGCCAGCATTTCCCTTAGTGGTGGAGAGACCCAGTACTTC.

CDR3 residues: CASSESVSLLRGSYNEQFF. CDR3 coding DNA: TGTGCCAGCAGTGAAAGCGTCTCGTTACTCAGGGGGTCCTACAATGAGCAGTTCTTC. The chain recombines TRBV6-1 with TRBJ2-1; 7 nucleotides align to TRBD1. This CDR3 contains 19 residues. Per the germline V gene, CDR1 is MNHNS and CDR2 is SASEGT. V dropped 2 bases and J dropped 1; count of bases not matched to a gene: 14.

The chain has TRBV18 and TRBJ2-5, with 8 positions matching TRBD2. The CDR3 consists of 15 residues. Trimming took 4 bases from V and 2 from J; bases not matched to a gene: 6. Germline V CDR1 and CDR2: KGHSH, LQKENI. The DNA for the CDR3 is TGTGCCAGCTCACGACGGGGGGGGTTTCAAGAGACCCAGTACTTC. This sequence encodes CASSRRGGFQETQYF.

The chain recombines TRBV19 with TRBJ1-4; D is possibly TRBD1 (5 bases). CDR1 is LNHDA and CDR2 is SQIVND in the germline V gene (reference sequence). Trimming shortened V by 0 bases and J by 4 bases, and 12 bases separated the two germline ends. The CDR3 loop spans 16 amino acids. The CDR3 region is CASSIDQGGDNEKLFF. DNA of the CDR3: TGTGCCAGTAGTATAGATCAAGGAGGGGATAATGAAAAACTGTTTTTT.

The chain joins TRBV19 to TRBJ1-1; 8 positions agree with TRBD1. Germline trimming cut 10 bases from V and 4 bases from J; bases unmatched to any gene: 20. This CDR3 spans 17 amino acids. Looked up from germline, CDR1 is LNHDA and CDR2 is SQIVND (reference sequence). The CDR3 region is CATSRPRDRPGSTEAFF. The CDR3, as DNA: TGTGCCACCAGCCGACCCCGGGACAGGCCTGGGAGCACTGAAGCTTTCTTT.

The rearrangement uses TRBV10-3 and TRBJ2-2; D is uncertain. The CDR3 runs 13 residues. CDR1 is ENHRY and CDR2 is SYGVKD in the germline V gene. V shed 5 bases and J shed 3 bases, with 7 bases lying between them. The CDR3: CAISWQHTGELFF. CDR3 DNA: TGTGCCATCAGTTGGCAACACACCGGGGAGCTGTTTTTT.

The CDR3 sequence is CASSPYDYSTDTQYF. Written as DNA, the CDR3 is TGTGCCAGCAGCCCCTATGACTATAGCACAGATACGCAGTATTTT. J is TRBJ2-3 and V is TRBV7-2, with D possibly matching TRBD2 (5 bases). Germline V gene lookup returns CDR1 SGHTA and CDR2 FQGNSA. The CDR3 extends over 15 amino acids. V gave up 5 bases and J gave up 0 bases, with 12 bases separating them.

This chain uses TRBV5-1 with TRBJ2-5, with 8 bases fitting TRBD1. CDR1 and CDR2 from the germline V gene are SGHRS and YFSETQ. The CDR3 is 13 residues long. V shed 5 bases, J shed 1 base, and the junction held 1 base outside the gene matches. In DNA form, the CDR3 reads TGCGCCAGCAGGGACAGGGTCCAAGAGACCCAGTACTTC. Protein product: CASRDRVQETQYF.

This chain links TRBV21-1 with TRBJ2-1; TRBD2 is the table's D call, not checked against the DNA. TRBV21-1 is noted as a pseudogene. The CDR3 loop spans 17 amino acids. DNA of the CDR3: TGTGCCAGCAGCAAAATTTCCGGGACTGACCGCCGCAATGAGCAGTTCTTC. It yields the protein CASSKISGTDRRNEQFF.

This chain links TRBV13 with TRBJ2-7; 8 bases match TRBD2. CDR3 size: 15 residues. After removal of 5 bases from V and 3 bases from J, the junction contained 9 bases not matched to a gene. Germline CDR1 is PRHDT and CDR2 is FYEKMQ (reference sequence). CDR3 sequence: CASSPPSGRLYEQYF. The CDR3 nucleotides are TGTGCCAGCAGCCCCCCTAGCGGGCGGCTCTACGAGCAGTACTTC.

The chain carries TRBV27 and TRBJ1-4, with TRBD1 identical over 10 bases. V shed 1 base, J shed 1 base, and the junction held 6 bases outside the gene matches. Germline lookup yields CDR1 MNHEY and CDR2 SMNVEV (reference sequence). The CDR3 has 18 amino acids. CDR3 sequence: CASSLYAGQGVTNEKLFF. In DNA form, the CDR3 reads TGTGCCAGCAGTTTATACGCTGGACAGGGGGTAACTAATGAAAAACTGTTTTTT.

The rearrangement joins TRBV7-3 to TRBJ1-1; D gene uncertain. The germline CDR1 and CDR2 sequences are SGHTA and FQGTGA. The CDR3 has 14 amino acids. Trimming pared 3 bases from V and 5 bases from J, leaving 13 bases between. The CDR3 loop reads CASSFGPDGTEAFF. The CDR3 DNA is TGTGCCAGCAGCTTTGGCCCTGACGGGACTGAAGCTTTCTTT.